The next 19 T cell receptor beta chains were all read from a single sample in a study of OX40 agonist ivuxolimab in advanced cancers. Data came from immunoSEQ multiplex PCR; TCRdb stores just in-frame clones and leaves some out. Of 65,000 to 75,000 clones in the sample, roughly 87% were seen once. The source was CD4+ or CD8+ T cells sorted from blood, collected in a trial of the OX40 agonist ivuxolimab. These receptors were taken from an adult with an advanced solid tumor such as melanoma, head and neck, liver or kidney cancer.

The rearrangement joins TRBV30 to TRBJ1-5; a possible D gene is TRBD1 (5 bases). Germline V gives CDR1 GTSNPN, CDR2 SVGIG (reference sequence). The CDR3 runs to 12 residues. V lost 1 base, J lost 6 bases, and 7 bases lay in between. The CDR3 loop reads CAWSAGSQPQHF. The DNA of the CDR3 is TGTGCCTGGAGTGCAGGGAGTCAGCCCCAGCATTTT.

This chain joins TRBV7-2 and TRBJ2-1, with 13 positions matching TRBD2. CDR1 and CDR2 (germline): SGHTA, FQGNSA. The CDR3 is 17 amino acids. J gave up 8 bases and V 5 bases, and 12 bases lay outside the gene matches. The CDR3 nucleotides read TGTGCCAGCAGCCGAGGGACTAGCGGGACCTCGAGGGATGAGCAGTTCTTC. Protein: CASSRGTSGTSRDEQFF.

The table lists this clone with a count of one. The genes are TRBV5-6 and TRBJ1-2, with D unclear. Germline CDR1 reads SGHDT; CDR2 reads YYEEEE. The length of the CDR3 is 13 residues. V was shortened by 4 bases and J by 4 bases, with 11 bases between the two germline ends. CDR3 sequence: CASSPAPIYGYTF. The DNA of the CDR3 is TGTGCCAGCAGCCCAGCTCCGATCTATGGCTACACCTTC.

This chain uses TRBV2 with TRBJ2-7; the match to TRBD1 covers 7 bases. The CDR3 extends over 13 amino acids. The germline V gene has CDR1 SNHLY and CDR2 FYNNEI. After removal of 5 bases from V and 2 bases from J, the junction contained 3 bases not matched to a gene. CDR3 sequence: CASSMTGPYEQYF. The CDR3 nucleotides read TGTGCCAGCAGTATGACAGGGCCCTACGAGCAGTACTTC.

The chain has TRBV28 and TRBJ2-7; D possibly uses TRBD1 or TRBD2 (6 bases each). The V gene's germline CDR1 is MDHEN and CDR2 SYDVKM. The germline V and J ends were trimmed by 8 bases and 5 bases, with 19 bases remaining between them. This CDR3 has 14 residues. The CDR3 is CASSSIGGLHEQYF. CDR3 nucleotides: TGTGCCAGCTCATCGATAGGGGGGTTGCACGAGCAGTACTTC.

The V call is TRBV10-1, the J call TRBJ2-2; a weak D match, TRBD2 (5 bases). The CDR3 length is 12 residues. Germline V gives CDR1 WNHNN, CDR2 SYGVQD (reference sequence). Trimming removed 8 bases at V and 4 bases at J, with 8 bases between. The CDR3 here is CASGRGTGELFF. CDR3 DNA sequence: TGCGCCAGCGGCCGGGGCACCGGGGAGCTGTTTTTT.

This chain uses TRBV9 with TRBJ2-1; tentative D call: TRBD2 (6 bases). This CDR3 spans 17 amino acids. Germline values: CDR1 SGDLS, CDR2 YYNGEE. V was clipped by 4 bases and J by 0 bases, with 17 bases between them. CDR3 protein: CASSFPPAGRSYNEQFF. The DNA for the CDR3 is TGTGCCAGCAGCTTTCCTCCCGCGGGACGCTCCTACAATGAGCAGTTCTTC.

This clone was seen a few times. The chain links TRBV6-5 to TRBJ2-7; D call uncertain. This CDR3 spans 13 amino acids. The germline CDR1 and CDR2 sequences are MNHEY and SVGAGI. V was cut by 0 bases and J by 6 bases, with 9 bases left in between. This chain's CDR3 is CASSYSLRGEQYF. The CDR3 nucleotides read TGTGCCAGCAGTTACTCTCTCCGAGGCGAGCAGTACTTC.

This clone was seen a single time. The chain has TRBV7-9 and TRBJ1-4; 8 bases agree with TRBD1. V was clipped by 5 bases and J by 0 bases; unmatched bases: 5. There are 16 residues in the CDR3. Germline CDR1 is SEHNR and CDR2 is FQNEAQ (reference sequence). The CDR3 is CASSVGDRTTNEKLFF. CDR3 DNA: TGTGCCAGCAGCGTAGGGGACAGGACAACTAATGAAAAACTGTTTTTT.

The rearrangement uses TRBV19 and TRBJ2-7; 7 bases match TRBD1. The CDR3 runs 13 residues. The V segment lost 10 bases and the J segment 2 bases; nucleotides outside the gene matches: 8. Looked up from germline, CDR1 is LNHDA and CDR2 is SQIVND (reference sequence). The CDR3 DNA reads TGTGCCACCCGGACAGGACCCACCTACGAGCAGTACTTC. Translation gives CATRTGPTYEQYF.

The chain links TRBV5-5 to TRBJ2-5; D possibly corresponds to TRBD1 (5 bases). Germline CDR1 reads SGHKS; CDR2 reads YYEKEE (reference sequence). This CDR3 region has 14 residues. V was cut by 3 bases and J by 5 bases, with 14 bases left in between. CDR3 loop: CASSSEWGSETQYF. The CDR3 bases are TGTGCCAGCAGCTCAGAGTGGGGCTCGGAGACCCAGTACTTC.

The CDR3 sequence: CASSVFSGGNEQYF. CDR3 sequence (DNA): TGTGCCAGCAGCGTTTTTTCGGGGGGCAACGAGCAGTACTTC. V usage is TRBV9 and J usage is TRBJ2-7; perhaps TRBD2 as D (7 bases). The V end lost 2 bases, the J end lost 5 bases, and 14 bases lay between the germline ends. This CDR3 has 14 amino acids. Germline lookup yields CDR1 SGDLS and CDR2 YYNGEE.

The J gene is TRBJ1-1, the V gene TRBV5-5; no firm D call. The germline V and J ends were trimmed by 0 bases and 4 bases, with 4 bases remaining between them. The CDR3 totals 12 residues. CDR1 and CDR2 from the germline V gene are SGHKS and YYEKEE (reference sequence). CDR3 protein: CASSLETTEAFF. The CDR3 nucleotides are TGTGCCAGCAGCTTGGAGACCACTGAAGCTTTCTTT.

J is TRBJ2-7 and V is TRBV6-5; D perhaps matches TRBD2 (5 bases). V lost 5 bases and J lost 3, with 11 bases in between. Germline V gene data show CDR1 as MNHEY and CDR2 as SVGAGI. The CDR3 loop spans 13 amino acids. This CDR3 reads CASSREAGYEQYF. CDR3 nucleotides: TGTGCCAGCAGTCGAGAGGCGGGCTACGAGCAGTACTTC.

The table lists this clone with a count of one. The chain uses TRBV27 and TRBJ1-1; tentative D call: TRBD1 (6 bases). Germline lookup yields CDR1 MNHEY and CDR2 SMNVEV (reference sequence). This CDR3 is built from 15 residues. V was cut by 5 bases and J by 1 base, with 14 bases left in between. The CDR3 protein is CASSTQGRGNTEAFF. In DNA, the CDR3 is TGTGCCAGCAGTACTCAGGGGAGAGGGAACACTGAAGCTTTCTTT.

The chain employs TRBV18 and TRBJ1-4; no definite D call. Germline V CDR1 and CDR2: KGHSH, LQKENI. Trimming took off 4 bases at V and 6 bases at J, with 12 bases between the two ends. The length of the CDR3 is 14 residues. CDR3 nucleotide sequence: TGTGCCAGCTCACGGTCAGCAGGAGATGAAAAACTGTTTTTT. As protein: CASSRSAGDEKLFF.

V usage is TRBV6-1 and J usage is TRBJ2-3; no firm D call. V lost 7 bases to trimming and J lost 1 base, with 9 bases between them. The germline gives CDR1 MNHNS, CDR2 SASEGT. The CDR3 consists of 13 residues. CDR3 region: CASKGYRTDTQYF. The CDR3 nucleotides read TGTGCCAGCAAAGGCTACCGCACAGATACGCAGTATTTT.

The chain recombines TRBV7-9 with TRBJ2-4, with 9 bases that match TRBD2. CDR3 size: 16 residues. With 5 bases clipped from V and 0 bases from J, the junction kept 5 bases outside the gene matches. Germline-derived CDR1 and CDR2 are SEHNR and FQNEAQ (reference sequence). The CDR3 loop is CASSPRRGGAKNIQYF. In nucleotides, the CDR3 is TGTGCCAGCAGCCCCCGGCGGGGGGGAGCCAAAAACATTCAGTACTTC.

This chain joins TRBV29-1 and TRBJ1-6, with 8 bases aligning to TRBD1. The CDR3 spans 13 residues. J lost 7 bases, V lost 7 bases, and 6 bases had no gene match. In germline, CDR1 is SQVTM, CDR2 ANQGSEA. The CDR3 DNA reads as TGCAGCGCAAGACAGGGGTACAATTCACCCCTCCACTTT. Translated: CSARQGYNSPLHF.